This TCR beta chain was captured in a study of shared clonotypes between healthy human individuals. The protocol was immunoSEQ multiplex PCR, while the TCRdb copy is restricted to in-frame clones and leaves out a portion. Seen here are about 2 million clones, about 95% observed once, and the top ten hold 0.95% to 1.5%. CD8 cells classed as naive were CD45RO-negative and positively selected for CCR7, excluding terminally differentiated effector memory CD45RA+ cells. The sequence derives from a man between 18 and 29 years old in good health. The sequenced sample consisted of naive CD8+ T cells sorted from blood.

This chain's CDR3 is CASSPMGKTGVSSYEQYF. The CDR3 nucleotides read TGTGCCAGCAGCCCAATGGGCAAGACAGGCGTCAGCTCCTACGAGCAGTACTTC. The chain combines TRBV11-2 with TRBJ2-7; D may be TRBD1 (6 bases). The V gene's germline CDR1 is SGHAT and CDR2 FQNNGV. V was cut by 5 bases and J by 0 bases, with 23 bases left in between. The CDR3 is 18 residues long.